This TCR beta chain was found in a study of shared clonotypes between healthy human individuals. All the donors were Caucasian adults who lived in Nashville, Tennessee. The germline V and J ends were trimmed by 5 bases and 0 bases, with 10 bases remaining between them. This CDR3 is built from 14 residues. Germline V CDR1 and CDR2: MNHEY, SMNVEV (reference sequence). The team ran DNA from unsorted PBMCs on ten immunoSEQ deep assay plates for sequencing. Assay: immunoSEQ multiplex PCR; the TCRdb copy retains only in-frame clones and omits some. The sample has about 480,000 clones, about 80% seen once. As for this clone: Its target is unknown.

Study results and caveats: Represented genetic and exposure-history diversity was restricted by having few donors. The sole specimen, blood, was sampled, and tissue repertoires likely differ.

The chain has TRBV27 and TRBJ1-1; D might be TRBD1 (6 bases). The clonotype was recovered from a woman aged 40 to 49 in good health. Some clones in this sample may be carry-over from other donors' samples. Material: PBMCs. For the CDR3, the DNA is TGTGCCAGCAGTAGGGGGGTACTGAACACTGAAGCTTTCTTT. Translated: CASSRGVLNTEAFF.